This T cell receptor (beta chain) emerged from a study of vaccination and CD4 T cells after COVID-19. About the research overall: The convalescents included six males and four females, and among them two were Hispanic while seven were Caucasian. Post-diagnosis, post-COVID samples were collected after a median approximately 97 days, ranging 35 to 161.

Concerning this clonotype: Its antigen is still unknown.

Treatment here: approximately 9-day PBMC culture with coronavirus spike peptide pools or control peptides (ViraFEST assay). CDR1 SGHTA and CDR2 FQGNSA come from the germline V gene. Trimming cost V 5 bases and J 5 bases; bases outside gene matches: 11. The length of the CDR3 is 16 residues. Sequencing of DNA taken from cultured CD4+ T cells relied on the Oncomine TCR Beta short-read assay. Via MiXCR, TCRdb re-called the PCR reads, giving one row per CDR3 protein. The sample carries tens of thousands of distinct CDR3 sequences, roughly 45% recorded once. The chain recombines TRBV7-2 with TRBJ2-3; 9 bases are shared with TRBD1. The receptor was isolated from a human donor who had recovered from COVID-19. Sequenced material: CD4+ T cells from blood, cultured in vitro. The CDR3 DNA reads as TGTGCCAGCAGCCTAATACACAGGGGGCTCTTAGATACGCAGTATTTT. Residues: CASSLIHRGLLDTQYF. The full variable domain, completed using reference TRBV7-2 and TRBJ2-3, is GAGVSQSPSNKVTEKGKDVELRCDPISGHTALYWYRQSLGQGLEFLIYFQGNSAPDKSGLPSDRFSAERTGGSVSTLTIQRTQQEDSAVYLCASSLIHRGLLDTQYFGPGTRLTVL.